This T cell receptor beta chain was captured by sequencing in a study of T cells in Graves' hyperthyroidism and ophthalmopathy. Study as a whole: Peripheral blood draws took place at initial diagnosis, ahead of any treatment. Study-level findings and limits: A median roughly six months before onset, the model predicted ophthalmopathy. Through a model of 13 V-J features, ophthalmopathy was separated from stable hyperthyroidism.

The CDR3 regions of TCR beta were amplified from RNA transcripts. TCR CDR3 regions were first amplified by RT-PCR with HTBI primers. TCRdb re-analysed the multiplex PCR reads in MiXCR, keeping a single row per CDR3 protein. The sample includes 700,000 to 950,000 distinct CDR3 sequences, roughly a third of them seen just once. Regarding this clonotype: The antigen is unknown.

There are 14 residues in the CDR3. Germline V CDR1 and CDR2: MNHNS, SASEGT. Trimming left V 6 bases short and J 2 bases short, with 10 bases between. The sample consisted of blood. The source of this sequence is a woman in her thirties or forties with Graves' hyperthyroidism. J is TRBJ2-2 and V is TRBV6-1; D uncertain. DNA of the CDR3: TGTGCCAGCAGAAAAGACACCAACACCGGGGAGCTGTTTTTT. Amino acid sequence: CASRKDTNTGELFF.